The clone carrying this T cell receptor (beta chain) has only a few counts. This entry belongs to a study of CD8+CD57+ T cells in acquired aplastic anemia. CD8+CD57+ cell expansion had been shown by flow cytometry in patients chosen for sequencing. Patients had received no therapy at the time of blood sampling. Template material for TCR beta VDJ and CDR3 profiling consisted of genomic DNA. TCRdb ran MiXCR on the reads and lists one entry per CDR3 protein. The repertoire includes hundreds of thousands of distinct CDR3 sequences, around 32% of them detected once, and less than 0.85% sits in the top ten. The V gene end was trimmed by 5 bases and the J gene end by 4 bases; junction bases not matched to a gene: 12. The CDR3 is made up of 16 amino acids. Germline V gene data show CDR1 as LGHNA and CDR2 as YNFKEQ.

The receptor was derived from a human donor with aplastic anemia. The material sequenced was sorted CD4+, CD8+, or CD8+CD57+ T cells (not recorded which) from PBMCs. The rearrangement uses TRBV4-2 and TRBJ2-7; TRBD1 agrees at 9 bases. CDR3 coding DNA: TGTGCCAGCAGCGGGCCGGGACAGGGACGGATTTACGAGCAGTACTTC. Protein sequence: CASSGPGQGRIYEQYF.